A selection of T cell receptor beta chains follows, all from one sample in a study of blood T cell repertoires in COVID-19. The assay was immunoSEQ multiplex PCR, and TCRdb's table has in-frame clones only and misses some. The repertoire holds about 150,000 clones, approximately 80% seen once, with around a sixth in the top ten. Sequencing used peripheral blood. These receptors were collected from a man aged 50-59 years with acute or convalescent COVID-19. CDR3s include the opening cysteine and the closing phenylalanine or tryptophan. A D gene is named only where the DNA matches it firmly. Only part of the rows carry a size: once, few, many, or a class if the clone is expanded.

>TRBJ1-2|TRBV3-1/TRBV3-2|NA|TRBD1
TGTGCCAGCAGCCTCTTAGGACAGGGGAGCTATGGCTACACCTTC
CASSLLGQGSYGYTF
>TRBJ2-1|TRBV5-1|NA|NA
TGCGCCAGCAGCTTGGGACAGCCCCAGGAGGGTGAGCAGTTCTTC
CASSLGQPQEGEQFF
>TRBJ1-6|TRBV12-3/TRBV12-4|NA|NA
TGTGCCAGCAGTGGACTTAATTCACCCCTCCACTTT
CASSGLNSPLHF
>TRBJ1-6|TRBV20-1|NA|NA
TGCAGTGCTAGTGCCCCTCTTACACCGGAGCTCCACTTT
CSASAPLTPELHF
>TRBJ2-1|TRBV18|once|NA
TGTGCCAGCTCACCAGACAGTCTCAATGAGCAGTTCTTC
CASSPDSLNEQFF
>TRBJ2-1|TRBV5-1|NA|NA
TGCGCCAGCAGCTTGGGCGTACCCTACAATGAGCAGTTCTTC
CASSLGVPYNEQFF
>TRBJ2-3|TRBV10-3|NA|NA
TGTGCCATCAGGGAGGGGGGGTTCACAGATACGCAGTATTTT
CAIREGGFTDTQYF
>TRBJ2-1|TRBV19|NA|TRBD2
TGTGCCAGTAGGAGCGGGGGGGCCTACAATGAGCAGTTCTTC
CASRSGGAYNEQFF
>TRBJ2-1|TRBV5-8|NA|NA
TGTGCCAGCAGCGGGGTACAGGGACTAAGCTCCTACAATGAGCAGTTCTTC
CASSGVQGLSSYNEQFF
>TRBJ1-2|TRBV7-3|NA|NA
TGTGCCAGCAGCTTAGGGTATGAGGGCTATGGCTACACCTTC
CASSLGYEGYGYTF
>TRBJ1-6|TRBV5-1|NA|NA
TGCGCCAGCAGCTTGTCCGGACAGTATAATTCACCCCTCCACTTT
CASSLSGQYNSPLHF
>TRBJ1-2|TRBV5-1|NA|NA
TGCGCCAGCAGCTGGGACTCCGGTAGTGGCTACACCTTC
CASSWDSGSGYTF
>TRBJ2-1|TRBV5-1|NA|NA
TGCGCCAGCAGCTTGAGCGGGCTGGGGATCGATGAGCAGTTCTTC
CASSLSGLGIDEQFF
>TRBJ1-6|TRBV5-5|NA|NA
TGTGCCAGCAGCGAAACAGGGTTTTATTCACCCCTCCACTTT
CASSETGFYSPLHF
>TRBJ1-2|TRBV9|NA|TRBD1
TGTGCCAGCAGCGGAAACCGGGACAGGGCCTATGGCTACACCTTC
CASSGNRDRAYGYTF
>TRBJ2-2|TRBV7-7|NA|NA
TGTGCCAGCAGCTCTACGGGGGGCGAGAACACCGGGGAGCTGTTTTTT
CASSSTGGENTGELFF
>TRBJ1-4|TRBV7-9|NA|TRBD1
TGTGCCAGCAGCCCCCACCGTGTGACAGGGGGGGAAAAACTGTTTTTT
CASSPHRVTGGEKLFF
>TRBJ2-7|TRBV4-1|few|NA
TGCGCCAGCAGCCAAGGCGGGTCAGGGGCCTACGAGCAGTACTTC
CASSQGGSGAYEQYF
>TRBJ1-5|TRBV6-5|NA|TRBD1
TGTGCCAGCAGTTACTTAACAGGGGGAGGACGGCCCCAGCATTTT
CASSYLTGGGRPQHF
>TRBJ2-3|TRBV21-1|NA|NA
TGTGCCAGCAGCAAAGTGGAGGATACGCAGTATTTT
CASSKVEDTQYF
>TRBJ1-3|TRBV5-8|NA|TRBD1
TGTGCCAGCAGCTCTCCCACCGACAGGGCGTCTGGAAACACCATATATTTT
CASSSPTDRASGNTIYF
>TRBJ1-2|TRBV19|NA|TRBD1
TGTGCCACCTACCCGAACGACAGGGGAAAAAACTATGGCTACACCTTC
CATYPNDRGKNYGYTF
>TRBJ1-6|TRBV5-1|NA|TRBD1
TGCGCCAGCAGCTTGGACCTGCAGGGGGCCGTCAAAAATTCACCCCTCCACTTT
CASSLDLQGAVKNSPLHF
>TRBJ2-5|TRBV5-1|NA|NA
TGCGCCAGCAGGGGTGAGGCGGAGACCCAGTACTTC
CASRGEAETQYF
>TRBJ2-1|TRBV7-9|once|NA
TGTGCCAGCAGCTTAGGGCTGTATGAGCAGTTCTTC
CASSLGLYEQFF
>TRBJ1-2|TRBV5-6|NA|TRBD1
TGTGCCAGCAGCTCGACAGGGGTTGGTGGCTACACCTTC
CASSSTGVGGYTF
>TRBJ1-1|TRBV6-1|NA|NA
TGTGCCAGCAGTGAAGTGGGGGCAAGGGGCACTGAAGCTTTCTTT
CASSEVGARGTEAFF
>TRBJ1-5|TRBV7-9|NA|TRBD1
TGTGCCAGCAGCACTCCGACAGGGTCGCTCCAGCATTTT
CASSTPTGSLQHF
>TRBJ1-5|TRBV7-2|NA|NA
TGTGCCAGCAGCTTAGGACAGCTTAATCAGCCCCAGCATTTT
CASSLGQLNQPQHF
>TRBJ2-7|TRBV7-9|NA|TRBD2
TGTGCCAGCAGCTTAGTCAGCGGGGGCAGGTACGAGCAGTACTTC
CASSLVSGGRYEQYF
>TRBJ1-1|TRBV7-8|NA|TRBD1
TGTGCCAGCAGCAGGCGGACAGGGGAAGCTTTCTTT
CASSRRTGEAFF
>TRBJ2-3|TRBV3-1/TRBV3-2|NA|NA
TGTGCCAGCAGCCAAGGCCGCGGGGCGGGGACAGATACGCAGTATTTT
CASSQGRGAGTDTQYF
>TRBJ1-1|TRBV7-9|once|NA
TGTGCCAGCAGCTCAGCCGGGACAACGAACACTGAAGCTTTCTTT
CASSSAGTTNTEAFF
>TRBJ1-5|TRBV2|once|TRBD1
TGTGCCCATGGGACAGGAGAAGATCAGCCCCAGCATTTT
CAHGTGEDQPQHF
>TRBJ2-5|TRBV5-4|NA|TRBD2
TGTGCCAGCAGCCCGACTAGCGGACCCGGGGAGACCCAGTACTTC
CASSPTSGPGETQYF
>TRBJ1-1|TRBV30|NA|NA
TGTGCCTGGAGTGTACATAACACTGAAGCTTTCTTT
CAWSVHNTEAFF
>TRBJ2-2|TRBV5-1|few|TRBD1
TGCGCCAGCCACAGGGGAGACACCGGGGAGCTGTTTTTT
CASHRGDTGELFF
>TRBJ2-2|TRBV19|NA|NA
TGTGCCAGTACCCAGCCGGGTTCTCAACCCCCGAACACCGGGGAGCTGTTTTTT
CASTQPGSQPPNTGELFF
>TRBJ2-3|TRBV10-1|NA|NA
TGCGCCAGCAGTGACTCCAGCGCCGCAGATACGCAGTATTTT
CASSDSSAADTQYF
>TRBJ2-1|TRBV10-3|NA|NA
TGTGCCATCAGTGAGTATGAGCTTACGATCGCTGAGCAGTTCTTC
CAISEYELTIAEQFF
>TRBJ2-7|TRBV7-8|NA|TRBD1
TGTGCCAGCAGCACCACCGCCGGACAGGGTCGGTACGAGCAGTACTTC
CASSTTAGQGRYEQYF
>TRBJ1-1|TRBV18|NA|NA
TGTGCCAGCTCACGGTACGAGGGCCTCATGAACACTGAAGCTTTCTTT
CASSRYEGLMNTEAFF
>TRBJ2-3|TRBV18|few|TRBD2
TGTGCCAGCTCACCCCCGGGGGGAAGCACAGATACGCAGTATTTT
CASSPPGGSTDTQYF
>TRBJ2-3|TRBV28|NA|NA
TGTGCCAGCAGTTCCCCGACTGACTTTGCAGTCCCGCAGTATTTT
CASSSPTDFAVPQYF
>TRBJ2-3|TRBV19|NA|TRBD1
TGTGCCAGTAGTCTGGACAGGGGCGGCACAGATACGCAGTATTTT
CASSLDRGGTDTQYF
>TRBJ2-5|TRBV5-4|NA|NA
TGTGCCAGCAGCTTGTCAGGGGACGAGACCCAGTACTTC
CASSLSGDETQYF
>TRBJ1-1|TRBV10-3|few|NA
TGTGCCATCAGTTGGGGGGGAGAGAACACTGAAGCTTTCTTT
CAISWGGENTEAFF
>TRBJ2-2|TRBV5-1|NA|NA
TGCGCCAGCAGCTTGGGGGGACATAACACCGGGGAGCTGTTTTTT
CASSLGGHNTGELFF
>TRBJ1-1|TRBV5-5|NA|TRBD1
TGTGCCAGCAGCCATAGGACAGGGGGCATTTTCTCGAACACTGAAGCTTTCTTT
CASSHRTGGIFSNTEAFF
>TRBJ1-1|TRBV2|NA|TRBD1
TGTGCCAGCAGGAGGACAGGGAGCGGCACTGAAGCTTTCTTT
CASRRTGSGTEAFF
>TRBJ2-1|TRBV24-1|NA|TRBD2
TGTGCCACCAGTGAGAGCGGGGGGGTTTGGGAGCAGTTCTTC
CATSESGGVWEQFF
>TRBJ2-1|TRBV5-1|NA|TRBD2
TGCGCCAGCAGCAGCGGACTAGCGGGGGGCGGGGATGAGCAGTTCTTC
CASSSGLAGGGDEQFF
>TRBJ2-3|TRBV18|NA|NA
TGTGCCAGCTCCGGAACCTCAGGGGTGGATACGCAGTATTTT
CASSGTSGVDTQYF